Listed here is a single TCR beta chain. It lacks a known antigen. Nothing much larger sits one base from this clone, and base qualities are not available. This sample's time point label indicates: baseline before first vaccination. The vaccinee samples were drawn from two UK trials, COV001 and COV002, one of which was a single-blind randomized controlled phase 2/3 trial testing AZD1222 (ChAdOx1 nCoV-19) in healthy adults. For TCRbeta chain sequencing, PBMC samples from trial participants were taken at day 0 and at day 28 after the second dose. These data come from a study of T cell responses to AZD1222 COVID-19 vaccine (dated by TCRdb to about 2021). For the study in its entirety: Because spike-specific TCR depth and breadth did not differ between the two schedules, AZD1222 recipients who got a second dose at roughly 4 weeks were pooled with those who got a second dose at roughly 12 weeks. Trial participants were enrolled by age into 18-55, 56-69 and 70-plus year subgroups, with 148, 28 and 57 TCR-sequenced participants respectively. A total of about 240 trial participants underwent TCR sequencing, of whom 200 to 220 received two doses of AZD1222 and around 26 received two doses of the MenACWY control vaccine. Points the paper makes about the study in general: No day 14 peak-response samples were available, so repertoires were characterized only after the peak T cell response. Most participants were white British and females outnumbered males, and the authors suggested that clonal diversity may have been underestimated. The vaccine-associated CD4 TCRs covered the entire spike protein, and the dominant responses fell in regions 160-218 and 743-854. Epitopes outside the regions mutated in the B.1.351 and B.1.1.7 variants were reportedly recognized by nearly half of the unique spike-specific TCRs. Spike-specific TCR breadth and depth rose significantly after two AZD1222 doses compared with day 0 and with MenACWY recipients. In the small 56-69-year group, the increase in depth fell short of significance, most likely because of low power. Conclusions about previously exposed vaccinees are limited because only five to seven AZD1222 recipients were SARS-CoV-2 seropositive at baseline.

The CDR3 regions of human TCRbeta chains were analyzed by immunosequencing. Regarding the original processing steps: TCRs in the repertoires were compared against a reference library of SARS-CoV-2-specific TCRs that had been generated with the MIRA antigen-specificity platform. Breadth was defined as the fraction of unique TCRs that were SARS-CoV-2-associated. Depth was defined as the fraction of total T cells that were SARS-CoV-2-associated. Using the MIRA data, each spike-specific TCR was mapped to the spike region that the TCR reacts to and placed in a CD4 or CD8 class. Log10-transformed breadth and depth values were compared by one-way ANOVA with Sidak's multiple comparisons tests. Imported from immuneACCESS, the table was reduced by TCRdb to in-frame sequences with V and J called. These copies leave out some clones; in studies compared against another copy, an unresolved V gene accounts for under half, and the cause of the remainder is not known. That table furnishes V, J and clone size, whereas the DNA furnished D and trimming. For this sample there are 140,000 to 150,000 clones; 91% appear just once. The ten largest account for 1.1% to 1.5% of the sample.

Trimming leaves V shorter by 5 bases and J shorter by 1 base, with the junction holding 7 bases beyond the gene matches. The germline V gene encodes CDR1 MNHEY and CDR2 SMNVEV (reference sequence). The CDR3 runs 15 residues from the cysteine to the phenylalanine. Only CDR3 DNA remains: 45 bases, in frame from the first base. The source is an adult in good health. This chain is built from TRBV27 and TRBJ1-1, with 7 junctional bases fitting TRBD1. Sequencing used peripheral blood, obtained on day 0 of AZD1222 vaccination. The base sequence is TGTGCCAGCAGTCCGGGGACAGCGTGGAACACTGAAGCTTTCTTT. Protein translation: CASSPGTAWNTEAFF.